This is a list of T cell receptor beta chains from one sample in a study of cytomegalovirus exposure and HLA in healthy donors. The assay was immunoSEQ multiplex PCR, and TCRdb's table has in-frame clones only and misses some. The sample consists of around 150,000 clones, more than 75% of them appearing once. Sequenced material: PBMCs. All receptors come from a human donor in good health. CDR3s include the opening cysteine and the closing phenylalanine or tryptophan. A D gene is named only where the DNA matches it firmly. Part of the rows lack a size; the others show once, few, many or a class for expanded clones.

d_call j_call clone_size v_call cdr3_length cdr3_aa cdr3_nt
. TRBJ1-2 . TRBV27 14 CASRIPGNPYGYTF TGTGCCAGCAGAATCCCGGGGAATCCATATGGCTACACCTTC
TRBD2 TRBJ2-3 . TRBV19 15 CASRSSGSGTDTQYF TGTGCCAGTAGGTCTAGCGGGAGTGGGACAGATACGCAGTATTTT
. TRBJ2-3 . TRBV2 16 CASRPFLGTGTDTQYF TGTGCCAGCAGACCCTTCCTAGGTACTGGCACAGATACGCAGTATTTT
TRBD1 TRBJ1-3 once TRBV19 16 CASGPYRGRSGNTIYF TGTGCCAGTGGCCCGTACAGGGGCAGGTCTGGAAACACCATATATTTT
. TRBJ1-5 . TRBV27 14 CASSLGGAHQPQHF TGTGCCAGCAGTTTAGGGGGGGCTCATCAGCCCCAGCATTTT
TRBD1 TRBJ1-1 . TRBV19 17 CASREPGQFIMHTEAFF TGTGCCAGTAGGGAACCGGGACAGTTTATTATGCACACTGAAGCTTTCTTT
. TRBJ2-2 . TRBV29-1 12 CSVWRDTGELFF TGCAGCGTCTGGCGGGACACCGGGGAGCTGTTTTTT
. TRBJ2-7 . TRBV2 15 CATSLWGLITYEQYF TGTGCCACCTCTCTGTGGGGACTCATAACCTACGAGCAGTACTTC
. TRBJ1-2 . TRBV7-2 15 CASSRLQTESYGYTF TGTGCCAGCAGTCGACTCCAGACAGAGTCTTATGGCTACACCTTC
TRBD1 TRBJ2-1 . TRBV7-3 15 CASSLRTGAYNEQFF TGTGCCAGCAGCTTAAGGACAGGGGCCTACAATGAGCAGTTCTTC
TRBD2 TRBJ2-1 . TRBV6-5 14 CASRSGTSLGEQFF TGTGCCAGCAGATCTGGGACTAGCCTGGGAGAGCAGTTCTTC
. TRBJ2-2 . TRBV28 17 CASSLRTARSNTGELFF TGTGCCAGCAGTTTACGGACTGCCCGATCGAACACCGGGGAGCTGTTTTTT
. TRBJ1-6 . TRBV7-9 12 CSSSRGNSPLHF TGTTCCAGCAGCCGGGGGAATTCACCCCTCCACTTT
TRBD2 TRBJ2-3 . TRBV29-1 14 CSVDQRGSTDTQYF TGCAGCGTTGATCAGCGGGGGAGCACAGATACGCAGTATTTT
TRBD1 TRBJ2-4 . TRBV6-1 15 CASSEWGQGENIQYF TGTGCCAGCAGTGAATGGGGCCAGGGGGAAAACATTCAGTACTTC
. TRBJ2-1 . TRBV5-1 14 CASSRPEGDNEQFF TGCGCCAGCAGCCGCCCCGAGGGTGACAATGAGCAGTTCTTC
. TRBJ2-3 . TRBV7-9 13 CASSPQVGDTQYF TGTGCCAGCAGCCCGCAGGTTGGAGATACGCAGTATTTT
TRBD2 TRBJ2-2 . TRBV19 15 CASKVAGGLTGELFF TGTGCCAGTAAAGTGGCGGGGGGGCTAACCGGGGAGCTGTTTTTT
TRBD2 TRBJ2-2 . TRBV14 17 CASSPRGGVRDAGELFF TGTGCCAGCAGCCCCCGCGGGGGGGTCAGGGATGCCGGGGAGCTGTTTTTT
. TRBJ1-2 . TRBV4-2 15 CASSQVSSRNYGYTF TGTGCCAGCAGCCAAGTTTCGTCGAGGAACTATGGCTACACCTTC
. TRBJ2-7 once TRBV27 12 CASSFSGDEQYF TGTGCCAGCAGTTTCTCGGGGGACGAGCAGTACTTC
. TRBJ1-5 . TRBV6-1 12 CASTQANQPQHF TGTGCCAGCACCCAAGCCAATCAGCCCCAGCATTTT
TRBD2 TRBJ2-1 . TRBV5-1 17 CASSAALAGEVYNEQFF TGCGCCAGCAGCGCAGCTCTAGCGGGAGAGGTCTACAATGAGCAGTTCTTC
TRBD1 TRBJ1-6 . TRBV30 14 CAWSSGTGRSPLHF TGTGCCTGGAGTTCCGGGACAGGGCGTTCACCCCTCCACTTT
TRBD1 TRBJ1-1 . TRBV12-5 13 CASGISGQGEAFF TGTGCTAGTGGGATAAGCGGACAGGGCGAAGCTTTCTTT
TRBD1 TRBJ2-7 once TRBV2 14 CAGKQGGGSYEQYF TGTGCCGGCAAACAGGGGGGAGGATCCTACGAGCAGTACTTC
. TRBJ1-2 . TRBV29-1 13 CSVEARGYYGYTF TGCAGCGTTGAGGCCAGGGGCTACTATGGCTACACCTTC
. TRBJ2-7 . TRBV7-9 11 CASSRDYEQYF TGTGCCAGCAGCCGGGACTACGAGCAGTACTTC
. TRBJ2-5 . TRBV9 14 CASSVGAGSETQYF TGTGCCAGCAGCGTAGGAGCGGGTTCGGAGACCCAGTACTTC
. TRBJ2-7 . TRBV6-6 15 CASSYLAPSSYEQYF TGTGCCAGCAGTTACCTAGCGCCTAGCTCCTACGAGCAGTACTTC
TRBD1 TRBJ2-5 . TRBV5-1 14 CASSLWDRAETQYF TGCGCCAGCAGCTTATGGGACAGGGCTGAGACCCAGTACTTC
. TRBJ1-1 . TRBV7-2 16 CASSLAPGRANTEAFF TGTGCCAGCAGCTTAGCGCCGGGAAGAGCAAACACTGAAGCTTTCTTT